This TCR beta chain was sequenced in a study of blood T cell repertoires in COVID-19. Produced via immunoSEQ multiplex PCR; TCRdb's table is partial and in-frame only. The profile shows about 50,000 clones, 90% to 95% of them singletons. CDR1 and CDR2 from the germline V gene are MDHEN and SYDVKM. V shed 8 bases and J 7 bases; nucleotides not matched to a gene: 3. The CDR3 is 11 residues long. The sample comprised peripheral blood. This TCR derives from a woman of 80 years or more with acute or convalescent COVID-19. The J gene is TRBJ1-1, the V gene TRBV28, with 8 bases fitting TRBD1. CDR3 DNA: TGTGCCAGCCTCGACAGGGGTGAAGCTTTCTTT. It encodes CASLDRGEAFF. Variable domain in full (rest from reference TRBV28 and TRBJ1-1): DVKVTQSSRYLVKRTGEKVFLECVQDMDHENMFWYRQDPGLGLRLIYFSYDVKMKEKGDIPEGYSVSREKKERFSLILESASTNQTSMYLCASLDRGEAFFGQGTRLTVV.